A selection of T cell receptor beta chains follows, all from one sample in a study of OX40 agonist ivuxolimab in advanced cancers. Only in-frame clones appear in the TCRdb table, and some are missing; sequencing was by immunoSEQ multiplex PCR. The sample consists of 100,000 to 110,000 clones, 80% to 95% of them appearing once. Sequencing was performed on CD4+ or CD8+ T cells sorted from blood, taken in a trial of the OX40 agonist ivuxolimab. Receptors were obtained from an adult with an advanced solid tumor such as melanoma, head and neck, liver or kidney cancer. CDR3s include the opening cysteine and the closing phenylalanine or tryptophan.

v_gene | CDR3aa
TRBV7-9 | CASSFPGRPDTQYF
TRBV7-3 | CASSPGTALREKLFF
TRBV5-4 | CASSLALRGPYEQYF
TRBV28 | CASTFYASDRPYEQYF
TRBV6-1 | CASSEALGRGEKLFF
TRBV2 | CASRTYGQDYGYTF
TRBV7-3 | CASSLDGPSGTLTGELFF
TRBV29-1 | CSVGRGVNEQFF
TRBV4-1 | CASSQGGRLAGLGETQYF
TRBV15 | CATSREGGNEKLFF
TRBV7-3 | CASSLYPAGQETQYF
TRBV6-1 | CASSEGGRGYGYTF
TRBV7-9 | CASSFDLNTEAFF
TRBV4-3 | CASSPYTIAATAQLETQYF
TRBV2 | CASSETGVYEQYF
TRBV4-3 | CASSQDSRSEQYF
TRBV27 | CASSLKLAGGPPNEQFF
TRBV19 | CASRPVPGTGSGELFF
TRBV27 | CASQGASGRIYEQYF
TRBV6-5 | CASTQGRGTEAFF
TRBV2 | CASSIGASKQTQYF
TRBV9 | CASSVVADNEQFF
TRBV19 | CASSARQGASSNQPQHF
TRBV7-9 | CASSFSGGSEQYF
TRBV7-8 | CASSLGTGSGNTIYF
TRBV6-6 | CASSYSELSTEAFF
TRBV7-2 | CASSSQGLGNQPQHF
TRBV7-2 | CASSLNLPRVGELFF
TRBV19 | CASSPQGGSNQPQHF